This T cell receptor beta chain was profiled in a study of CD8 T cells in Susac syndrome. Random-hexamer reverse transcription was applied to about 0.5 to 1 ug RNA. TCRdb itself ran the immunoSEQ multiplex PCR reads through MiXCR, one entry per CDR3 protein. The table includes about 110,000 distinct CDR3 sequences, roughly 95% detected once. CDR3 length: 15 amino acids. The ends were cut back, 5 bases at V and 7 bases at J, with 18 bases in the middle. Germline V gives CDR1 SNHLY, CDR2 FYNNEI. The controls were healthy donors who were matched for age and sex. Sequencing was done on a sample of CD4+ T cells from PBMCs. The chain links TRBV2 to TRBJ2-4, with TRBD2 as a possible D gene (5 bases). This clonotype was sampled from a human donor in good health. The CDR3 DNA sequence: TGTGCCAGCAGTTTGAGGGCGGATCCATGGAACATTCAGTACTTC. Encoded protein: CASSLRADPWNIQYF.